This T cell receptor (beta chain) was found in a study of metastatic and nonmetastatic thyroid tumors (dated by TCRdb to 2020 to 2021). Notes on the research overall: For patients with malignant and with benign thyroid disease, the researchers compared repertoires between peripheral blood samples and tumor or nodule tissue samples.

Library preparation employed PCR. Sequencing was carried out with an Illumina HiSeq 4000. High-throughput sequencing was used to profile the CDR3 region of the TCR beta-chain in every patient. Regarding the original processing steps: The researchers built a classifier to tell apart papillary thyroid cancer patients with distant metastasis, based on CDR3 differences among clinicopathological groups. To measure repertoire diversity the researchers used the Shannon index, while the Morisita-Horn index served to gauge how similar the tumor and blood repertoires were. Through fastp at Q25 and MiXCR, TCRdb rebuilt clones from the public reads, retaining in-frame beta chains. These V and J calls are TCRdb output, not the study's own analysis. Recorded for this sample are 19,000 or so clones; about 28% of them occurred a single time. Approximately 15% of the sample is taken by the ten largest. Before undergoing thyroid surgery, none of the patients had been given any kind of treatment. The study retrospectively analysed patient clinical samples collected from about 2012 to 2018 using T-cell receptor beta sequencing.

On this clone itself: Its antigen target is currently unknown. Base qualities are not recorded, but no much larger clone differs from it by a single base.

The cysteine opens and the phenylalanine closes a CDR3 of 13 amino acids. The entry retains the CDR3 DNA only, 39 bases that are in frame from base 1. Trimming takes 0 bases from V and 3 bases from J, and the germline ends sit 3 bases apart. CDR1 and CDR2, looked up from the germline V gene (reference sequence), are SGHKS and YYEKEE. The study at large found these results: In both blood and tumor samples, TCR beta diversity was reported to be significantly higher in malignant tumors than in benign nodules.

This TCR derives from a male donor with papillary thyroid cancer or a benign thyroid nodule (not recorded which). Some clones in this sample may be carry-over from other donors' samples. Recombination linked TRBV5-5 to TRBJ2-2; the D gene identity is not certain. Sequencing was carried out using tumor tissue. The CDR3 here reads CASSLGDTGELFF. The DNA sequence follows: TGTGCCAGCAGCTTGGGGGACACCGGGGAGCTGTTTTTT. The CDR3, completed at both ends by the reference TRBV5-5 and TRBJ2-2 genes, gives the full variable domain DAGVTQSPTHLIKTRGQQVTLRCSPISGHKSVSWYQQVLGQGPQFIFQYYEKEERGRGNFPDRFSARQFPNYSSELNVNALLLGDSALYLCASSLGDTGELFFGEGSRLTVL.